One and the same sample provided the 15 T cell receptor beta chains below, sequenced in a study of T-cell reconstitution after alpha-beta-depleted transplantation in children. Using unique molecular identifiers, the investigators prepared the TCRbeta library. MiXCR was run by TCRdb on the PCR reads, yielding one entry per CDR3 protein. Counted here are about 830,000 distinct CDR3 sequences, 16% occurring once; the ten biggest clones make up around 4.5%. Specimen: PBMCs, mostly from graft donor cells, collected 360 days after TCRalphabeta/CD19-depleted stem cell transplant. All receptors derive from a male patient aged 5 to 17 who had a stem cell transplant for acute lymphoblastic leukemia, so the T cells may come from the graft donor.

This clonotype appeared many times. In nucleotides, the CDR3 is TGCGCCAGCAGCCCGGGACTAGTCGATGAGCAGTTCTTC. Translation gives CASSPGLVDEQFF. The chain links TRBV5-1 to TRBJ2-1, with 8 bases identical to TRBD2. V trimming: 4 bases; J trimming: 8 bases; junction bases outside the gene matches: 5. CDR3 length equals 13 residues. Per germline, CDR1 SGHRS and CDR2 YFSETQ.

This clonotype was seen more than once but under ten times. V is TRBV4-1 and J is TRBJ1-1; weak D call: TRBD1 (5 bases). Germline V gene sequence: CDR1 MGHRA, CDR2 YSYEKL. There are 15 residues in the CDR3. V lost 1 base, J lost 3 bases, and 12 bases lay in between. The CDR3 nucleotides read TGCGCCAGCAGCCAAGTCTACGGGGGGGACACTGAAGCTTTCTTT. This translates into CASSQVYGGDTEAFF.

This clonotype was found a few times. V usage is TRBV6-1 and J usage is TRBJ2-3; TRBD2 agrees at 8 bases. Trimming removed 7 bases from V and 3 bases from J; junction bases left unmatched: 6. CDR1 and CDR2 from the germline V gene are MNHNS and SASEGT. This CDR3 region has 14 residues. CDR3 loop: CASTRGGLTDTQYF. CDR3 coding DNA: TGTGCCAGCACCCGCGGGGGGCTGACAGATACGCAGTATTTT.

V usage is TRBV7-9 and J usage is TRBJ2-1; 7 nucleotides line up with TRBD2. With V trimmed by 11 bases and J by 0 bases, 10 bases remained unmatched. The CDR3 loop spans 15 amino acids. The germline CDR1 and CDR2 sequences are SEHNR and FQNEAQ (reference sequence). CDR3 coding DNA: TGTGCCGGCGGTACTAGCGCGAGCTCCTACAATGAGCAGTTCTTC. The encoded protein is CAGGTSASSYNEQFF.

This clonotype was detected only a few times. V is TRBV19 and J is TRBJ2-4; D might be TRBD1 (6 bases). Per germline, CDR1 LNHDA and CDR2 SQIVND (reference sequence). V lost 6 bases, J lost 6 bases, and 15 bases lay in between. This CDR3 region has 14 residues. CDR3 DNA sequence: TGTGCCAGTAGCCGAGGGCCGACAGGAAACATTCAGTACTTC. This encodes CASSRGPTGNIQYF.

This clonotype appeared a few times. CDR3 in DNA: TGTGCCAGCAGCCACAATGGGTACCAAGAGACCCAGTACTTC. As protein: CASSHNGYQETQYF. This rearrangement joins TRBV11-2 to TRBJ2-5, with D unresolved. Between the trimmed V and J ends, which lost 5 bases and 0 bases, there was a span of 10 bases. The CDR3 extends over 14 amino acids. Per the germline V gene, CDR1 is SGHAT and CDR2 is FQNNGV.

The chain recombines TRBV5-1 with TRBJ2-5, with 9 bases matching TRBD2. Trimming at V came to 0 bases and at J to 1 base, leaving 7 bases not matched to a gene. The V gene's germline CDR1 is SGHRS and CDR2 YFSETQ. This CDR3 comprises 17 residues. The CDR3 DNA reads TGCGCCAGCAGCTTGGGTAGGCTAGCGGGACCCCAAGAGACCCAGTACTTC. This codes for CASSLGRLAGPQETQYF.

This clonotype was seen a few times. The chain couples TRBV4-2 to TRBJ2-4, with D possibly being TRBD1 (6 bases). This CDR3 is 18 amino acids long. Germline V gives CDR1 LGHNA, CDR2 YNFKEQ. V lost 4 bases, J lost 3 bases, and 22 bases lay in between. CDR3 sequence (DNA): TGTGCCAGCAGCCCACTCCGGGACACGGCAGTGGGCAAAAACATTCAGTACTTC. It codes for CASSPLRDTAVGKNIQYF.

Many counts were recorded for this clonotype. The chain is built from TRBV27 and TRBJ2-1; TRBD2 might be the D (6 bases). CDR3 length: 14 amino acids. Germline assignment: CDR1 MNHEY and CDR2 SMNVEV (reference sequence). Trimming shortened V by 0 bases and J by 7 bases, and 10 bases separated the two germline ends. For the CDR3, the DNA is TGTGCCAGCAGTTTATCCCAGGGAGGTAATGAGCAGTTCTTC. It specifies CASSLSQGGNEQFF.

This clonotype was observed a few times. The genes are TRBV12-3 or TRBV12-4 and TRBJ2-1; possible D gene TRBD1, 6 bases. Trimming pared 6 bases from V and 0 bases from J, leaving 9 bases between. The CDR3 spans 14 residues. CDR3 loop: CASSRDTSYNEQFF. The CDR3 DNA reads TGTGCCAGCAGCCGGGACACCTCCTACAATGAGCAGTTCTTC.

This clonotype was counted ten times or more. V usage is TRBV24-1 and J usage is TRBJ2-1, with D possibly TRBD1 on 6 matching bases. Trimming removed 1 base at V and 6 bases at J, with 9 bases between. CDR1 KGHDR and CDR2 SFDVKD come from the germline V gene. This CDR3 region has 14 residues. For the CDR3, the DNA is TGTGCCACCAGTGATTTCAGGGGTACCAATGAGCAGTTCTTC. Its protein is CATSDFRGTNEQFF.

The chain recombines TRBV20-1 with TRBJ2-4; 7 bases agree with TRBD2. Germline lookup yields CDR1 DFQATT and CDR2 SNEGSKA (reference sequence). This CDR3 contains 14 residues. V shed 5 bases and J 7 bases; nucleotides not matched to a gene: 11. Here the CDR3 DNA reads TGCAGTGCTCCCCTGGGGGGGGGTCCGAACATTCAGTACTTC. It is translated as CSAPLGGGPNIQYF.

The rearrangement joins TRBV5-1 to TRBJ2-3; D is perhaps TRBD1 or TRBD2 (5 bases each). The V gene's germline CDR1 is SGHRS and CDR2 YFSETQ. Trimming cost V 2 bases and J 4 bases, with 8 bases left between them. The CDR3 length is 13 residues. The CDR3 bases are TGCGCCAGCAGCTTAGGGACGGCAGATACGCAGTATTTT. Its protein product is CASSLGTADTQYF.

J is TRBJ2-7 and V is TRBV29-1; D may be TRBD1 or TRBD2 (5 bases each). The CDR3 is 13 amino acids. V shed 4 bases and J shed 2 bases, with 12 bases lying between them. Per germline, CDR1 SQVTM and CDR2 ANQGSEA. The CDR3 spells CSVVGENPYEQYF. Written as DNA, the CDR3 is TGCAGCGTTGTAGGGGAGAACCCCTACGAGCAGTACTTC.

This clonotype occurred many times. V is TRBV2 and J is TRBJ1-2, with D possibly being TRBD1 (5 bases). V lost 5 bases and J lost 1, with 11 bases in between. This CDR3 contains 14 residues. Germline assignment: CDR1 SNHLY and CDR2 FYNNEI. CDR3 region: CASSPHRINYGYTF. The CDR3 DNA sequence: TGTGCCAGCAGTCCTCACAGGATTAACTATGGCTACACCTTC.